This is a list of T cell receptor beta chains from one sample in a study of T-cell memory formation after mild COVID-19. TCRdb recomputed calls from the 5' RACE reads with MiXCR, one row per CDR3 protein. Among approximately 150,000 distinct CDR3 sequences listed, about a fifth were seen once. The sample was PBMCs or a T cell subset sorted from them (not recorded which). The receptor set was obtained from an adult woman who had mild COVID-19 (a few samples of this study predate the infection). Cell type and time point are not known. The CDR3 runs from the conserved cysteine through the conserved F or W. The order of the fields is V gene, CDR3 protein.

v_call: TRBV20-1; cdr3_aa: CSASFSGRAEAFF
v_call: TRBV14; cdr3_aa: CASAPGAQGPQHF
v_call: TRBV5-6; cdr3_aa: CASSFPTAPNGYTF
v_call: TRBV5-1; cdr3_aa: CASSPDSVDGYTF
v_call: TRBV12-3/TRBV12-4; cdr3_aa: CASSLGLTRTTDTQYF
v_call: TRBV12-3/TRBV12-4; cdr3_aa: CASSYRGRDTEAFF
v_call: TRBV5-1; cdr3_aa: CASSYTSGRVYEQYF
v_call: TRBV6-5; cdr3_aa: CASSPRGGAEQFF
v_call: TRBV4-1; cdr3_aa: CASSPTRQAGPINGYTF
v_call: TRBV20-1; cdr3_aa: CSASRRNGYTF
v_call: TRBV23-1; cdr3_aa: CASSQNRGGRDASVPNSPLHF
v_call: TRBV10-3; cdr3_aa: CAISETGQGRGEQYF
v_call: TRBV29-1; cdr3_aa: CSVCLNRAGTQYF
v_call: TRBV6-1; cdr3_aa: CATLREVTTTNYGYTF
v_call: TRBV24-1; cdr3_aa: CATSDFTGRYHNEQFF
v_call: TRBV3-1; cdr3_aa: CASSPRGGTSGVKSSYEQYF
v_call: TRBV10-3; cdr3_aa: CAISLAPQETQYF
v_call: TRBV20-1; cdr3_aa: CSATPGKETQYF
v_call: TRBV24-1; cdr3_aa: CATSEPLDSRETQYF
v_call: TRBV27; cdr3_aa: CASTPSGRRDGYTF
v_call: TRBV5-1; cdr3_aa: CASSRRQGSTDTQYF
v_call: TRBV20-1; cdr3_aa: CSASGQGAMETQYF
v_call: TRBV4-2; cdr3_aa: CASSQGTELWETQYF
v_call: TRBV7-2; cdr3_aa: CASSSDISSVQFF
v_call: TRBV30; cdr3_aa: CAWSGTPHRGAYEQYF
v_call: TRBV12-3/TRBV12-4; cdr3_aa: CASSSIARSYEQYF
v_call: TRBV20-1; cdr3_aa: CSASRQQSYGYTF
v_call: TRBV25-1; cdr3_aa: CASSGTTGETWNEQFF
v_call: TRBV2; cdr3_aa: CASSAGQTTDTQYF
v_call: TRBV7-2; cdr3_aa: CASSLGGTSVRSYNEQFF
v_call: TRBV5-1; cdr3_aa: CASSKGPGRVNTEAFF